The following is a T cell receptor (beta chain) sequence with its context. Its antigen is currently unknown. These data are taken from a study of radiation and T cells in renal cell carcinoma. Specified time point: blood 2 weeks post-SBRT. The treatment is: 15 Gy SBRT to primary tumor, nephrectomy 4 weeks later. Notes on the study in general: In blood, top tumor clones expanded by 2 weeks, shrinking by 4. Without pretreatment biopsies, baseline tumor clonotype presence was undetermined.

This CDR3 comprises 15 residues. CDR1 is MNHNS and CDR2 is SASEGT in the germline V gene. After removal of 1 base from V and 7 bases from J, the junction contained 7 bases not matched to a gene. Assay: immunoSEQ multiplex PCR; the TCRdb copy retains only in-frame clones and omits some. In the table there are about 130,000 clones, around 81% of which are singletons. The sample here was blood, taken from a patient whose treatment included radiotherapy and nephrectomy. This sequence originates from a man aged 50-59 years with renal cell carcinoma. This chain links TRBV6-1 with TRBJ2-7, with 10 positions matching TRBD2. The DNA for the CDR3 is TGTGCCAGCAGTGAAGGTGGTAGCGGGGGGTCGGAGCAGTACTTC. Translating gives CASSEGGSGGSEQYF.